The T cell receptor beta chain under discussion was sequenced for a study of T cells after yellow fever vaccination. From the 5' RACE reads, TCRdb called clonotypes with MiXCR, one entry per CDR3 protein. Of about 170,000 distinct CDR3 sequences listed, 8% to 13% are singletons. This clonotype was seen repeatedly, ten times or more. The specimen comprised CD8+ T cells sorted from PBMCs, sampled 15 days after the yellow fever booster vaccination. This clonotype originated in a man in his late teens or twenties who received the YFV17D yellow fever vaccine.

The CDR3 DNA sequence: TGCAGTGCTAGAGATGTACAGGGTGGGAACTACGAGCAGTACTTC. This translates into CSARDVQGGNYEQYF. V and J are TRBV20-1 and TRBJ2-7; TRBD1 might be the D (6 bases). The CDR3 is 15 residues long. From germline, CDR1 is DFQATT and CDR2 SNEGSKA (reference sequence). V was clipped by 0 bases and J by 3 bases, with 15 bases between them.